This record concerns one T cell receptor (beta chain) sequence. The data were taken from a study of blood T cell repertoires in COVID-19. Original handling: Using reference gene primer amplification, nucleated cell counts were estimated. The table came from immunoSEQ multiplex PCR; TCRdb's copy has only in-frame clones and leaves some out. Clone size and the V and J calls come from that table; the DNA yielded D and trimming. This table has 220,000 or so clones, 65% to 85% appearing once. CDR1 and CDR2 (germline): SGHDN, FVKESK. The germline V and J ends were trimmed by 4 bases and 4 bases, with 20 bases remaining between them. The CDR3 extends over 17 amino acids.

This rearrangement joins TRBV14 to TRBJ2-1, with D possibly TRBD2 on 5 matching bases. The sequence was obtained from a middle-aged woman who had recovered from COVID-19. Sequences were obtained from PBMCs or T cells enriched from blood (not recorded which). Written as DNA, the CDR3 is TGTGCCAGCAGCCCACTTTCTAGCCTTCTAAGGTACAATGAGCAGTTCTTC. Translation gives CASSPLSSLLRYNEQFF.